The T cell receptor beta chain described here comes from a study of OX40 agonist ivuxolimab in advanced cancers. To note about this clone: As yet, its antigen is unknown.

Study-wide findings and caveats: By week 6 at 0.1 to 3.0 mg/kg, blood CD4+ and CD8+ T cells had expanded clonally.

Produced via immunoSEQ multiplex PCR; TCRdb's table is partial and in-frame only. The table lists 80,000 to 100,000 clones, 94% of them singletons, with 2% to 3% in the top ten. The CDR3 totals 15 residues. The ends lost 5 bases at V and 8 bases at J; junction bases unmatched: 11. The V gene's germline CDR1 is SGHTA and CDR2 FQGTGA. Patients were excluded for autoimmune disease history or systemic immunosuppression. The chain is built from TRBV7-3 and TRBJ2-1, with TRBD2 matching 8 bases. Material: CD4+ or CD8+ T cells sorted from blood, obtained in a trial of the OX40 agonist ivuxolimab. The clonotype originates from an adult with an advanced solid tumor such as melanoma, head and neck, liver or kidney cancer. CDR3 coding DNA: TGTGCCAGCAGCCCCCGGGAGGGGCATATGGATGAGCAGTTCTTC. As protein: CASSPREGHMDEQFF.